The present TCR beta chain was sequenced within a study of OX40 agonist ivuxolimab in advanced cancers. Study-level information: One hepatocellular carcinoma and two cutaneous melanoma patients partially responded.

Points from the study as a whole: CD4+ and CD8+ blood T cells expanded clonally by week 6 at 0.1 to 3.0 mg/kg. The average count of expanded clones was higher among CD8+ T cells than among CD4+.

Prior autoimmune disease or systemic immunosuppression barred patients. The repertoire was sequenced with immunoSEQ multiplex PCR; TCRdb's copy has only in-frame clones and lacks some. The sample has fewer than 95,000 clones, about 90% seen once; the top ten hold nearly 7.5%. To note about this clone: As yet, its antigen is unknown.

Sequenced here: CD4+ or CD8+ T cells sorted from blood, sampled in a trial of the OX40 agonist ivuxolimab. This receptor was identified in an adult with an advanced solid tumor such as melanoma, head and neck, liver or kidney cancer.

This CDR3 reads CASSLGRLNEQFF. CDR3 sequence (DNA): TGTGCCAGCAGTTTGGGTCGGCTGAATGAGCAGTTCTTC. The J gene is TRBJ2-1, the V gene TRBV28; D not certain. This CDR3 contains 13 residues. The germline V gene encodes CDR1 MDHEN and CDR2 SYDVKM. The ends were cut back, 3 bases at V and 7 bases at J, with 10 bases in the middle.